This entry lists 19 T cell receptor beta chains sequenced from one sample in a study of blood T cell repertoires in COVID-19. TCRdb's table, derived via immunoSEQ multiplex PCR, lists solely in-frame clones and lacks some. Here the sample spans about 48,000 clones, 70% to 90% being singletons. Sequenced: peripheral blood. These receptors were taken from a woman aged 55-70 years with acute or convalescent COVID-19.

The rearrangement links TRBV6-1 to TRBJ2-5; tentatively, D is TRBD1 (6 bases). V was trimmed by 1 base and J by 4 bases, leaving 10 bases between them. Germline V gene lookup returns CDR1 MNHNS and CDR2 SASEGT. The length of the CDR3 is 14 residues. As DNA, the CDR3 is TGTGCCAGCAGTGAAGGCACAGGGTCAGAGACCCAGTACTTC. Its protein product is CASSEGTGSETQYF.

CDR3 coding DNA: TGTGCCATCAGTCTGCAGGGGAGGGACACTGAAGCTTTCTTT. It yields the protein CAISLQGRDTEAFF. This chain joins TRBV10-3 and TRBJ1-1; maybe TRBD1 (6 bases). The V end was cut by 5 bases, the J end by 3 bases, with 13 bases between. CDR1 and CDR2 (germline): ENHRY, SYGVKD. The CDR3 totals 14 residues.

This chain links TRBV9 with TRBJ1-3; D remains ambiguous. Germline CDR1 is SGDLS and CDR2 is YYNGEE. The CDR3 runs to 14 residues. The V gene lost 1 base and the J gene lost 0 bases, with 5 bases spanning the gap. The CDR3 protein is CASSVTDSGNTIYF. The CDR3 DNA sequence: TGTGCCAGCAGCGTAACTGACTCTGGAAACACCATATATTTT.

This chain connects TRBV6-5 to TRBJ2-6, with 7 bases fitting TRBD2. Germline CDR1 and CDR2: MNHEY and SVGAGI. The CDR3 extends over 16 amino acids. With V trimmed by 0 bases and J by 2 bases, 1 base remained unmatched. In nucleotides, the CDR3 is TGTGCCAGCAGTTACTCTGGGGGGGCTGGGGCCAACGTCCTGACTTTC. The encoded protein is CASSYSGGAGANVLTF.

This chain uses TRBV2 with TRBJ1-2; D is undetermined. CDR3 size: 13 residues. Germline V lookup: CDR1 SNHLY, CDR2 FYNNEI. Trimming cost V 3 bases and J 4 bases, with 9 bases left between them. The CDR3 protein is CASSDSFSYGYTF. Written as DNA, the CDR3 is TGTGCCAGCAGTGACAGTTTCTCCTATGGCTACACCTTC.

CDR3 sequence (DNA): TGTGCCAGTAGAGACGGACAGGATGTCTATGGCTACACCTTC. The encoded protein is CASRDGQDVYGYTF. The genes are TRBV19 and TRBJ1-2; 7 nucleotides align to TRBD1. After removal of 6 bases from V and 4 bases from J, the junction contained 8 bases not matched to a gene. Germline loops: CDR1 LNHDA, CDR2 SQIVND (reference sequence). CDR3 length equals 14 residues.

J is TRBJ2-1 and V is TRBV5-1; the match to TRBD2 covers 8 bases. CDR3 length equals 16 residues. J was trimmed by 2 bases and V by 0 bases; bases with no gene match: 4. CDR1 is SGHRS and CDR2 is YFSETQ in the germline V gene. The DNA for the CDR3 is TGCGCCAGCAGCTTGGCCGGCGGGGGGACCTACAATGAGCAGTTCTTC. Translating gives CASSLAGGGTYNEQFF.

The chain uses TRBV14 and TRBJ1-2; 9 bases agree with TRBD1. From germline, CDR1 is SGHDN and CDR2 FVKESK. The CDR3 totals 12 residues. The V and J ends lost 4 bases and 8 bases, in that order; junction bases with no gene match: 2. For the CDR3, the DNA is TGTGCCAGCAGCCGGACAGGGGAAGGCTACACCTTC. Translated: CASSRTGEGYTF.

This sequence joins TRBV3-1 (or the pseudogene TRBV3-2) and TRBJ2-1; 8 bases are shared with TRBD2. J gave up 6 bases and V 6 bases, and 7 bases lay outside the gene matches. CDR1 and CDR2 from the germline V gene are LGHDT and YNNKEL (reference sequence). There are 14 residues in the CDR3. The CDR3 loop is CASRGTSGPNEQFF. The CDR3 coding sequence is TGTGCCAGCAGAGGAACTAGCGGTCCCAATGAGCAGTTCTTC.

The chain carries TRBV10-3 and TRBJ2-1; 8 bases are shared with TRBD1. Unmatched junction bases numbered 5, after V lost 5 bases and J lost 2 bases. CDR1 and CDR2 from the germline V gene are ENHRY and SYGVKD. The CDR3 contains 15 residues. CDR3 sequence (DNA): TGTGCCATCAGTCCAGGGGGCTCCACCTACAATGAGCAGTTCTTC. Translated, it gives CAISPGGSTYNEQFF.

This chain connects TRBV4-1 to TRBJ2-7; the D gene is possibly TRBD2 (6 bases). V was shortened by 1 base and J by 3 bases, with 22 bases between the two germline ends. Germline V gene sequence: CDR1 MGHRA, CDR2 YSYEKL. This CDR3 is 18 amino acids long. CDR3 in DNA: TGCGCCAGCAGCCAAGCCCCGGGATTAGGTGGGAGGTACTACGAGCAGTACTTC. This encodes CASSQAPGLGGRYYEQYF.

The chain is built from TRBV30 and TRBJ2-1; TRBD2 matches 9 bases. J lost 7 bases, V lost 7 bases, and 11 bases had no gene match. The V gene's germline CDR1 is GTSNPN and CDR2 SVGIG (reference sequence). The CDR3 has 14 residues. CDR3 nucleotides: TGTGCCTCTGGGGCGGGAGGGCTCAGGAATGAGCAGTTCTTC. This gives the protein CASGAGGLRNEQFF.

This chain links TRBV5-1 with TRBJ1-1, with 7 positions matching TRBD1. Germline values: CDR1 SGHRS, CDR2 YFSETQ. The CDR3 runs 15 residues. Trimming cost V 7 bases and J 5 bases; bases outside gene matches: 14. The CDR3 is CASQLGTDGGTEAFF. Here the CDR3 DNA reads TGCGCCAGCCAATTAGGGACAGATGGTGGGACTGAAGCTTTCTTT.

Only a few counts were recorded for this clone. The chain joins TRBV2 to TRBJ2-7; D gene uncertain. Germline CDR1 is SNHLY and CDR2 is FYNNEI. The CDR3 runs 12 residues. The V end lost 8 bases, the J end lost 9 bases, and 17 bases lay between the germline ends. CDR3 coding DNA: TGTGCCAGCTCTGCGGATCGCGAGACGCAGTACTTC. Translated, it gives CASSADRETQYF.

This rearrangement joins TRBV6-2 or TRBV6-3 to TRBJ1-6; D remains ambiguous. This CDR3 has 14 residues. Trimming shortened V by 0 bases and J by 6 bases, and 6 bases separated the two germline ends. CDR1 and CDR2 from the germline V gene are MNHEY and SVGEGT. CDR3: CASSYSGGNSPLHF. DNA for the CDR3: TGTGCCAGCAGTTACTCCGGCGGTAATTCACCCCTCCACTTT.

This clone has a single count. This rearrangement joins TRBV3-1 (or the pseudogene TRBV3-2) to TRBJ2-1; 8 bases align to TRBD2. Germline CDR1 reads LGHDT; CDR2 reads YNNKEL (reference sequence). V shed 4 bases, J shed 6 bases, and the junction held 11 bases outside the gene matches. This CDR3 has 16 residues. The CDR3 loop reads CASSPHLLAAFNEQFF. The DNA for the CDR3 is TGTGCCAGCAGCCCCCATCTACTAGCGGCCTTCAATGAGCAGTTCTTC.

This rearrangement joins TRBV6-1 to TRBJ1-6; no definite D call. The CDR3 extends over 15 amino acids. V was cut by 2 bases and J by 7 bases, with 12 bases left in between. Germline CDR1 reads MNHNS; CDR2 reads SASEGT. CDR3 sequence reads: CASSERAVANSPLHF. CDR3 sequence (DNA): TGTGCCAGCAGTGAACGGGCAGTAGCGAATTCACCCCTCCACTTT.

This clone has a single count. This rearrangement joins TRBV11-2 to TRBJ2-5; 14 bases fit TRBD2. CDR3 length: 16 amino acids. The germline V gene encodes CDR1 SGHAT and CDR2 FQNNGV. V lost 5 bases to trimming and J lost 4 bases; unmatched junction nucleotides: 6. The CDR3 region is CASSGGTSGSGETQYF. The CDR3 DNA reads as TGTGCCAGCAGCGGGGGGACTAGCGGGAGTGGAGAGACCCAGTACTTC.

The rearrangement links TRBV19 to TRBJ1-1, with D hard to call. The CDR3 extends over 13 amino acids. V was clipped by 5 bases and J by 3 bases, with 10 bases between them. Germline assignment: CDR1 LNHDA and CDR2 SQIVND (reference sequence). Here the CDR3 DNA reads TGTGCCAGTAGTCCCAGAGAGGACACTGAAGCTTTCTTT. It encodes CASSPREDTEAFF.